The clone carrying this T cell receptor (beta chain) was found a few times. Its antigen is currently unknown. The CDR3 has 14 residues. Trimming shortened V by 7 bases and J by 4 bases, and 14 bases separated the two germline ends. Germline CDR1 WSHSY, CDR2 SAAADI. The sample belongs to a study of CD8 T cells in ankylosing spondylitis. The study, taken as a whole, reports: Blood from ankylosing spondylitis patients appeared to carry a characteristic roughly eight-variant TCR beta motif. Clones that were linked to disease were CD8+ and were relatively rare in peripheral blood.

As the method for making TCR beta libraries, quantitative 5'-RACE with molecular barcodes was used. TCRdb re-called the 5' RACE reads through MiXCR, storing one row per CDR3 protein. Among approximately 350,000 distinct CDR3 sequences, roughly 20% were seen once, and the ten largest hold roughly 13%. This sequence was found in a male donor with ankylosing spondylitis or in good health (not recorded which). Sequencing was done on a sample of blood, either unsorted or a sorted T cell fraction (not recorded which). The chain uses TRBV10-2 and TRBJ2-1, with a weak D call TRBD2 (6 bases). The CDR3 nucleotides are TGCGCCAGCAACCCGGGACTGGGGTACAATGAGCAGTTCTTC. Protein product: CASNPGLGYNEQFF.